Sequencing of this TCR beta chain was carried out in a study of blood T cell repertoires in COVID-19. Study overall: The study drew acute and convalescent COVID-19 samples from the United States, Italy and Spain. PBMCs, B-cell-depleted T cells, or T cells were the source of the cDNA or gDNA that made up the material.

Original processing methods: Estimation of nucleated cell counts was performed using reference gene primer amplification. Profiling relied on immunoSEQ multiplex PCR, and the TCRdb table lists in-frame clones only, not all of them. The V and J calls and the clone size are those of that table, but D and trimming were determined from the DNA. The profile shows 55,000 to 80,000 clones, 83% of them singletons. V lost 0 bases to trimming and J lost 1 base, with 14 bases between them. The CDR3 is 16 residues long. The V gene's germline CDR1 is SGHKS and CDR2 YYEKEE (reference sequence). Material for sequencing was peripheral blood. The sequence was collected from a man over 45 with active COVID-19. This chain links TRBV5-5 with TRBJ2-7; possibly TRBD1 for D (6 bases). CDR3: CASSLAAQGRSYEQYF. The CDR3 region has the DNA TGTGCCAGCAGCTTGGCGGCACAGGGCAGGTCCTACGAGCAGTACTTC.